Sequencing of this TCR beta chain was carried out in a study of cytomegalovirus exposure and HLA in healthy donors. About the study: Early released data had around 89 million unique TCRs, all coming from HLA-typed donors.

Both 60 Vbeta primers and 13 Jbeta primers went into the PCR. Data came from immunoSEQ multiplex PCR; TCRdb stores just in-frame clones and leaves some out. The sample holds approximately 64,000 clones; roughly 80% are singletons and the top ten take around 5.1%. Overall study findings and caveats: Among immune exposure information, only CMV serostatus was available.

About this clone itself: Its antigen is not identified.

V was cut by 6 bases and J by 5 bases, with 8 bases left in between. The CDR3 length is 11 residues. CDR1 is SGHRS and CDR2 is YFSETQ in the germline V gene. This receptor was obtained from a male donor in good health and CMV-seropositive. The J gene is TRBJ2-5, the V gene TRBV5-1; D is ambiguous. The specimen was PBMCs. This CDR3 reads CASKRDETQYF. The CDR3 DNA follows: TGCGCCAGCAAGCGTGATGAGACCCAGTACTTC.